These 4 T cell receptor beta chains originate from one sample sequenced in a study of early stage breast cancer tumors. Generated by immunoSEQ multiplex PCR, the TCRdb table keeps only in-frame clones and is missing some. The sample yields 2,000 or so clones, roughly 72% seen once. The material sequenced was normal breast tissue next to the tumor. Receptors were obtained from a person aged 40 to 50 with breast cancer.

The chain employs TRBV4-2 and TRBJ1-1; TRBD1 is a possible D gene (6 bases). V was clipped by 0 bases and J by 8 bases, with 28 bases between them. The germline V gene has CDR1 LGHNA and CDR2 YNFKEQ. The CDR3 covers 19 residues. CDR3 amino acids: CASSQDRTVFGQLISEAFF. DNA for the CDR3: TGTGCCAGCAGCCAAGATCGGACGGTCTTCGGACAGCTAATTTCGGAAGCTTTCTTT.

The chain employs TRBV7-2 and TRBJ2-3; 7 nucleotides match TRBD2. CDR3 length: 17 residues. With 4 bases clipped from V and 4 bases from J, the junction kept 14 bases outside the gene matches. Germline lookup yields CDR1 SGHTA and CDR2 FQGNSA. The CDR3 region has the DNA TGTGCCAGCAGCTCAGTACGGTGGCGCGGGAGCGCAGATACGCAGTATTTT. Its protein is CASSSVRWRGSADTQYF. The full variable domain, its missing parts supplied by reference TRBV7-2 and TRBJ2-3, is GAGVSQSPSNKVTEKGKDVELRCDPISGHTALYWYRQSLGQGLEFLIYFQGNSAPDKSGLPSDRFSAERTGGSVSTLTIQRTQQEDSAVYLCASSSVRWRGSADTQYFGPGTRLTVL.

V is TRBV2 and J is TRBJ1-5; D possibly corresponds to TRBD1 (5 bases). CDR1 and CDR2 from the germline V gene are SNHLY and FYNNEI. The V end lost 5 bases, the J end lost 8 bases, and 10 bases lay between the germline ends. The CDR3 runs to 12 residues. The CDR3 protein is CASSPRGEPQHF. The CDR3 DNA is TGTGCCAGCAGTCCCCGAGGGGAGCCCCAGCATTTT.

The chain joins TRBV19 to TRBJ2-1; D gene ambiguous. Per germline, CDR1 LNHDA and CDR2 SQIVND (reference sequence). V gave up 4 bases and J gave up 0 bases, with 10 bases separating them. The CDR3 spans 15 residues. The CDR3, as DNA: TGTGCCAGTAGTAAATATGGTGACTCCTACAATGAGCAGTTCTTC. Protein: CASSKYGDSYNEQFF.